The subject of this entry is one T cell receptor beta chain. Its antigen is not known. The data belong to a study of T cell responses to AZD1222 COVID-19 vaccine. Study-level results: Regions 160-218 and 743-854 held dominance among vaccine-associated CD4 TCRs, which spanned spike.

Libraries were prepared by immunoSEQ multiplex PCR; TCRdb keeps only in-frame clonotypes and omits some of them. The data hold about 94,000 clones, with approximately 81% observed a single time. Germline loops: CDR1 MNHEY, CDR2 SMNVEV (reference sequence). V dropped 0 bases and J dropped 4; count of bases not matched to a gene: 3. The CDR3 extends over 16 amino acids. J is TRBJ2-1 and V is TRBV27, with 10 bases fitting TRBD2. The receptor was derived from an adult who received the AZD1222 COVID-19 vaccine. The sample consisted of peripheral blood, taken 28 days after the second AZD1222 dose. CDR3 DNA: TGTGCCAGCAGTTTATCAGGGACTAGCGTATACAATGAGCAGTTCTTC. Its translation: CASSLSGTSVYNEQFF.